This entry lists 22 T cell receptor beta chains sequenced from one sample in a study of PD-1 blockade in classical Hodgkin lymphoma. Sequencing used immunoSEQ multiplex PCR; TCRdb keeps in-frame clones, though not all of them. The table includes roughly 94,000 clones, about 92% detected once. Time point described: cycle 4 day 1 (C4D1), after less than 7 weeks of nivolumab. Every patient relapsed after autologous stem cell transplantation, and brentuximab vedotin exposure varied. The material sequenced was peripheral blood mononuclear cells (PBMCs), taken before the fourth cycle of nivolumab. The origin of the receptors is a human donor with classical Hodgkin lymphoma.

The chain combines TRBV5-1 with TRBJ2-5; no definite D call. The CDR3 runs to 13 residues. CDR1 and CDR2 from the germline V gene are SGHRS and YFSETQ. V was shortened by 4 bases and J by 6 bases, with 13 bases between the two germline ends. The CDR3 DNA reads TGCGCCAGCAGCCTGCAGGTTATAAAGACCCAGTACTTC. Residues: CASSLQVIKTQYF.

J is TRBJ2-2 and V is TRBV19, with D perhaps TRBD1 (6 bases). Germline V lookup: CDR1 LNHDA, CDR2 SQIVND (reference sequence). The V gene lost 7 bases and the J gene lost 4 bases, with 19 bases spanning the gap. The CDR3 consists of 16 residues. CDR3 sequence: CASIPGPGVITGELFF. The CDR3 nucleotides are TGTGCCAGTATCCCCGGGCCAGGGGTGATCACCGGGGAGCTGTTTTTT.

This clone was recorded once. The chain has TRBV28 and TRBJ2-7; 7 bases are shared with TRBD2. This CDR3 spans 16 amino acids. CDR1 MDHEN and CDR2 SYDVKM come from the germline V gene. Trimming at V came to 4 bases and at J to 5 bases, leaving 14 bases not matched to a gene. This CDR3 reads CASSSVGGLPEHEQYF. DNA for the CDR3: TGTGCCAGCAGTTCAGTGGGAGGGTTACCCGAGCACGAGCAGTACTTC.

This clone was found a few times. V and J are TRBV29-1 and TRBJ2-3; 7 nucleotides match TRBD1. Looked up from germline, CDR1 is SQVTM and CDR2 is ANQGSEA. This CDR3 comprises 17 residues. The junction had 17 bases not matched to a gene; V was cut back by 8 bases and J by 0 bases. DNA of the CDR3: TGCAGCTCGAGGGGGACAGCAACCCTCCTAAGCACAGATACGCAGTATTTT. Residues: CSSRGTATLLSTDTQYF.

V and J are TRBV9 and TRBJ2-5; D not certain. The CDR3 sequence is 14 residues long. Germline V gene sequence: CDR1 SGDLS, CDR2 YYNGEE. The ends were cut back, 0 bases at V and 0 bases at J, with 6 bases in the middle. CDR3 nucleotide sequence: TGTGCCAGCAGCGTAGACGCGAACCAAGAGACCCAGTACTTC. Translation gives CASSVDANQETQYF.

The chain joins TRBV7-9 to TRBJ2-7; 11 bases agree with TRBD2. The germline CDR1 and CDR2 sequences are SEHNR and FQNEAQ (reference sequence). The V gene end was trimmed by 5 bases and the J gene end by 3 bases; junction bases not matched to a gene: 3. The length of the CDR3 is 14 residues. DNA for the CDR3: TGTGCCAGCAGCCCAACTAGCGGGAGCTACGAGCAGTACTTC. Translating gives CASSPTSGSYEQYF.

The sample holds a few counts of this clone. The V gene is TRBV18, the J gene TRBJ2-4, with D tentatively TRBD1 (5 bases). Germline V gives CDR1 KGHSH, CDR2 LQKENI. V was clipped by 5 bases and J by 0 bases, with 20 bases between them. The CDR3 is 18 residues long. The CDR3 loop is CASSGSRGIRVAKNIQYF. The CDR3, as DNA: TGTGCCAGCTCAGGTTCAAGGGGAATACGAGTAGCCAAAAACATTCAGTACTTC. The full variable domain, in which reference TRBV18 and TRBJ2-4 provide the parts outside the CDR3, is NAGVMQNPRHLVRRRGQEARLRCSPMKGHSHVYWYRQLPEEGLKFMVYLQKENIIDESGMPKERFSAEFPKEGPSILRIQQVVRGDSAAYFCASSGSRGIRVAKNIQYFGAGTRLSVL.

The chain is built from TRBV19 and TRBJ1-2; D may be TRBD1 (6 bases). Germline CDR1 LNHDA, CDR2 SQIVND (reference sequence). CDR3 size: 17 residues. V gave up 5 bases and J gave up 4 bases, with 23 bases separating them. This chain's CDR3 is CASSSKGEGSALYGYTF. The CDR3 DNA reads as TGTGCCAGTAGTTCGAAGGGGGAGGGAAGTGCCCTCTATGGCTACACCTTC.

The genes are TRBV7-2 and TRBJ2-4, with D possibly being TRBD2 (6 bases). V was cut by 1 base and J by 8 bases, with 21 bases left in between. Germline lookup yields CDR1 SGHTA and CDR2 FQGNSA. The CDR3 runs 17 residues. The CDR3 DNA reads as TGTGCCAGCAGCTTAGGGGGAGGTGCCCGAAGGAGGGACATTCAGTACTTC. Translated, it gives CASSLGGGARRRDIQYF. Supplemented by reference TRBV7-2 and TRBJ2-4, the full variable domain reads GAGVSQSPSNKVTEKGKDVELRCDPISGHTALYWYRQSLGQGLEFLIYFQGNSAPDKSGLPSDRFSAERTGGSVSTLTIQRTQQEDSAVYLCASSLGGGARRRDIQYFGAGTRLSVL.

The J gene is TRBJ1-1, the V gene TRBV11-2, with 7 bases fitting TRBD1. The CDR3 runs to 16 residues. Trimming cost V 1 base and J 4 bases; bases outside gene matches: 9. Per the germline V gene, CDR1 is SGHAT and CDR2 is FQNNGV. CDR3 amino acids: CASSLVRGQGGTEAFF. The CDR3 nucleotides are TGTGCCAGCAGCTTAGTAAGGGGCCAGGGGGGCACTGAAGCTTTCTTT.

This chain links TRBV4-1 with TRBJ2-7; 7 positions match TRBD1. The CDR3 length is 14 residues. The V gene end was trimmed by 4 bases and the J gene end by 2 bases; junction bases not matched to a gene: 5. Germline V lookup: CDR1 MGHRA, CDR2 YSYEKL. The CDR3 DNA follows: TGCGCCAGCAGCCCCCGGGACAGACCCTACGAGCAGTACTTC. This translates into CASSPRDRPYEQYF.

The chain recombines TRBV27 with TRBJ2-7; D is possibly TRBD2 (8 bases). With 5 bases removed from V and 6 bases from J, the gap between germline ends came to 23 bases. CDR3 length: 16 residues. The germline V gene has CDR1 MNHEY and CDR2 SMNVEV (reference sequence). CDR3 DNA: TGTGCCAGCAGTCCTCTCTCTAGCGGGTCAGGGGGCGAGCAGTACTTC. It is translated as CASSPLSSGSGGEQYF.

The chain employs TRBV19 and TRBJ1-5, with unresolved D. This CDR3 is 14 amino acids long. Per the germline V gene, CDR1 is LNHDA and CDR2 is SQIVND (reference sequence). V dropped 4 bases and J dropped 0 bases, with 7 bases sitting between them. The chain's CDR3 is CASSREYSNQPQHF. Here the CDR3 DNA reads TGTGCCAGTAGTAGGGAGTATAGCAATCAGCCCCAGCATTTT.

This sequence joins TRBV10-1 and TRBJ2-1; D perhaps matches TRBD2 (5 bases). Germline V CDR1 and CDR2: WNHNN, SYGVQD (reference sequence). The CDR3 loop spans 13 amino acids. The germline V and J ends were trimmed by 5 bases and 7 bases, with 12 bases remaining between them. CDR3 residues: CASSKADGNEQFF. As DNA, the CDR3 is TGCGCCAGCAGTAAAGCGGATGGGAATGAGCAGTTCTTC.

The chain employs TRBV11-2 and TRBJ2-5; 9 nucleotides agree with TRBD2. The CDR3 sequence is 13 residues long. From germline, CDR1 is SGHAT and CDR2 FQNNGV. V trimming: 5 bases; J trimming: 5 bases; junction bases outside the gene matches: 3. CDR3 residues: CASSPSGRETQYF. The CDR3 DNA is TGTGCCAGCAGCCCCAGCGGGAGGGAGACCCAGTACTTC.

This chain connects TRBV5-6 to TRBJ2-5; no firm D call. The CDR3 spans 12 residues. The V gene lost 3 bases and the J gene lost 5 bases, with 8 bases spanning the gap. In germline, CDR1 is SGHDT, CDR2 YYEEEE. This CDR3 reads CASSSLRETQYF. CDR3 nucleotides: TGTGCCAGCAGCTCCTTACGGGAGACCCAGTACTTC.

V usage is TRBV23-1 and J usage is TRBJ1-4, with D hard to call. TRBV23-1 has ORF status, its function being uncertain. V was clipped by 0 bases and J by 4 bases, with 18 bases between them. The CDR3 loop spans 18 amino acids. CDR3 region: CASSQSTTRRGLNEKLFF. The CDR3 DNA sequence: TGCGCCAGCAGTCAATCAACCACCCGTCGAGGGCTTAATGAAAAACTGTTTTTT.

The chain has TRBV7-6 and TRBJ2-2; the D is unclear. Trimming shortened V by 0 bases and J by 5 bases, and 13 bases separated the two germline ends. The CDR3 is 16 amino acids. The germline V gene encodes CDR1 SGHVS and CDR2 FNYEAQ. In DNA, the CDR3 is TGTGCCAGCAGCTTAGCGCCCCCTACTAAAACCGGGGAGCTGTTTTTT. This encodes CASSLAPPTKTGELFF.

This clone was detected only once. The rearrangement links TRBV6-5 to TRBJ2-7; 9 positions match TRBD1. This CDR3 has 14 residues. Per germline, CDR1 MNHEY and CDR2 SVGAGI. V lost 6 bases, J lost 0 bases, and 3 bases stayed unmatched. The CDR3 bases are TGTGCCAGCAGGGGGACAGGGAGCTCCTACGAGCAGTACTTC. As protein: CASRGTGSSYEQYF.

The chain uses TRBV7-3 and TRBJ2-1; D remains ambiguous. Germline CDR1 and CDR2: SGHTA and FQGTGA. V shed 2 bases and J shed 0 bases, with 11 bases lying between them. There are 16 residues in the CDR3. The CDR3 DNA is TGTGCCAGCAGCTTACCTTTACTCGGCTCCTACAATGAGCAGTTCTTC. The encoded protein is CASSLPLLGSYNEQFF.

This clone was observed a few times. The gene calls are TRBV27 and TRBJ2-3; tentative D call: TRBD1 (6 bases). The CDR3 is 17 amino acids. V was shortened by 3 bases and J by 1 base, with 17 bases between the two germline ends. Germline V CDR1 and CDR2: MNHEY, SMNVEV (reference sequence). The CDR3 protein is CASSFLVSRGRTDTQYF. DNA of the CDR3: TGTGCCAGCAGTTTCTTGGTATCCAGGGGACGCACAGATACGCAGTATTTT.

This clone was observed once. The chain has TRBV7-5 and TRBJ1-2; TRBD1 is taken as the D call from the table, unchecked against the DNA. TRBV7-5 is a listed pseudogene. CDR3 length: 18 residues. CDR3 amino acids: CVRSRSWDRASANYGYTF. CDR3 DNA: TGTGTCAGAAGCCGAAGTTGGGACAGGGCTTCAGCTAACTATGGCTACACCTTC.